What follows are 3 T cell receptor beta chains derived from one specimen sequenced in a study of graft-versus-host responses after intestinal transplantation listed by TCRdb under 2021. Their cognate antigens are unknown. Per the publication, the time point label means: cells obtained before transplantation from donor or recipient. Library creation used the immunoSEQ multiplex PCR assay. TCRdb re-hosts the immuneACCESS table, in-frame sequences only. Its copies lack some clones; in the studies checked, an unresolved V gene accounts for under half of them, and the cause for the rest is not known. In this sample the table shows around 40,000 clones, about 95% of which occur a single time. Of the sample, about 0.54% falls within the top ten clones. The sequenced sample was unstimulated CD8+ T cells sorted from spleen or lymph node cells, obtained before transplant. Source of these receptors: a human donor who was the organ donor for an intestinal transplant.

This clone was counted a single time. The chain uses TRBV6-4 and TRBJ2-5; D is perhaps TRBD1 or TRBD2 (5 bases each). The germline V and J ends were trimmed by 2 bases and 5 bases, with 15 bases remaining between them. The CDR3 loop spans 15 amino acids. Per the germline V gene, CDR1 is MRHNA and CDR2 is SNTAGT. The CDR3 here is CASSDAQGSGETQYF. The CDR3 DNA reads as TGTGCCAGCAGTGACGCGCAGGGCTCGGGGGAGACCCAGTACTTC.

Here the CDR3 reads CASSFAGADTQYF. CDR3 bases: TGTGCCAGCAGCTTCGCTGGGGCAGATACGCAGTATTTT. The V and J genes are TRBV5-5 and TRBJ2-3; D is unclear. CDR1 is SGHKS, CDR2 YYEKEE, per germline (reference sequence). Trimming removed 2 bases from V and 4 bases from J, with 8 bases in between. The CDR3 consists of 13 residues. Full variable domain (missing parts from reference TRBV5-5 and TRBJ2-3): DAGVTQSPTHLIKTRGQQVTLRCSPISGHKSVSWYQQVLGQGPQFIFQYYEKEERGRGNFPDRFSARQFPNYSSELNVNALLLGDSALYLCASSFAGADTQYFGPGTRLTVL.

The chain joins TRBV7-9 to TRBJ2-5; tentative D call: TRBD2 (5 bases). From germline, CDR1 is SEHNR and CDR2 FQNEAQ (reference sequence). The V gene lost 5 bases and the J gene lost 5 bases, with 21 bases spanning the gap. The CDR3 runs to 16 residues. CDR3 in DNA: TGTGCCAGCAGCGAATGGGCGGTGAGAGGCGGGGAGACCCAGTACTTC. This translates into CASSEWAVRGGETQYF.